Listed below are T cell receptor beta chains from one sample, sequenced in a study of blood T cell repertoires in COVID-19. TCRdb's copy holds only in-frame clones and misses some; the assay was immunoSEQ multiplex PCR. The profile shows fewer than 200,000 clones, about 90% of them singletons. What was sequenced was PBMCs or T cells enriched from blood (not recorded which). The origin of the receptors is a human donor with acute COVID-19. The donor label of this sample is uncertain. CDR3s include the opening cysteine and the closing phenylalanine or tryptophan. The order of the fields is CDR3 protein, CDR3 DNA, V gene, D gene, J gene, clone size. D genes are given only for firm matches. Clone size appears in some rows only: once, few, many, or a class for an expanded clone.

CDR3 protein: CASNRDFNSNQPQHF
CDR3 DNA: TGTGCCAGTAACCGGGACTTTAACAGCAATCAGCCCCAGCATTTT
V gene: TRBV19
D gene: .
J gene: TRBJ1-5
clone size: .

CDR3 protein: CASSPLKTGTANEKLFF
CDR3 DNA: TGTGCCAGCTCTCCCCTTAAGACCGGGACAGCTAATGAAAAACTGTTTTTT
V gene: TRBV18
D gene: TRBD1
J gene: TRBJ1-4
clone size: .

CDR3 protein: CAIIGFRGERGSYEQYF
CDR3 DNA: TGTGCCATCATAGGCTTTCGAGGGGAGCGGGGGAGTTACGAGCAGTACTTC
V gene: TRBV10-3
D gene: TRBD2
J gene: TRBJ2-7
clone size: .

CDR3 protein: CASSPGLAGVTGELFF
CDR3 DNA: TGTGCCAGCAGCCCCGGACTAGCGGGGGTGACCGGGGAGCTGTTTTTT
V gene: TRBV7-8
D gene: TRBD2
J gene: TRBJ2-2
clone size: .

CDR3 protein: CASSYSRGQGNYEQYF
CDR3 DNA: TGTGCCAGCAGTTACAGTAGGGGACAGGGGAACTACGAGCAGTACTTC
V gene: TRBV6-5
D gene: TRBD1
J gene: TRBJ2-7
clone size: .

CDR3 protein: CASSQTVNTEAFF
CDR3 DNA: TGTGCCAGCAGCCAAACAGTTAACACTGAAGCTTTCTTT
V gene: TRBV3-1/TRBV3-2
D gene: .
J gene: TRBJ1-1
clone size: .

CDR3 protein: CASSGLAGTDTQYF
CDR3 DNA: TGTGCCAGCAGTGGACTAGCGGGCACAGATACGCAGTATTTT
V gene: TRBV2
D gene: TRBD2
J gene: TRBJ2-3
clone size: .

CDR3 protein: CASSPQRELTDTQYF
CDR3 DNA: TGTGCCAGCAGCCCCCAGCGGGAACTCACAGATACGCAGTATTTT
V gene: TRBV3-1/TRBV3-2
D gene: TRBD2
J gene: TRBJ2-3
clone size: few

CDR3 protein: CASSQRDRGDQPQHF
CDR3 DNA: TGCGCCAGCAGCCAAAGGGACAGGGGGGATCAGCCCCAGCATTTT
V gene: TRBV4-1
D gene: TRBD1
J gene: TRBJ1-5
clone size: .

CDR3 protein: CASSLGSLLPTADF
CDR3 DNA: TGCGCCAGCAGCTTGGGTTCTCTCCTACCCACAGCTGACTTC
V gene: TRBV5-1
D gene: .
J gene: TRBJ2-5
clone size: .

CDR3 protein: CASSPGTVGARGTQYF
CDR3 DNA: TGTGCCAGCAGCCCCGGGACAGTGGGGGCCCGGGGTACGCAGTATTTT
V gene: TRBV7-3
D gene: TRBD1
J gene: TRBJ2-3
clone size: .

CDR3 protein: CASTPDGGSEQYF
CDR3 DNA: TGTGCCAGCACCCCAGATGGGGGGAGCGAGCAGTACTTC
V gene: TRBV6-5
D gene: .
J gene: TRBJ2-7
clone size: .

CDR3 protein: CATGGTGAGQTSGNTIYF
CDR3 DNA: TGTGCCACCGGCGGGACAGGGGCCGGTCAGACCTCTGGAAACACCATATATTTT
V gene: TRBV10-3
D gene: TRBD1
J gene: TRBJ1-3
clone size: .

CDR3 protein: CASSWGTGGSQPQHF
CDR3 DNA: TGTGCCAGCAGCTGGGGGACAGGGGGCAGTCAGCCCCAGCATTTT
V gene: TRBV28
D gene: TRBD1
J gene: TRBJ1-5
clone size: .

CDR3 protein: CASSQVGTVKRTNEKLFF
CDR3 DNA: TGCGCCAGCAGCCAGGTCGGGACAGTGAAGCGAACTAATGAAAAACTGTTTTTT
V gene: TRBV4-1
D gene: TRBD1
J gene: TRBJ1-4
clone size: once

CDR3 protein: CASSLIGLAKNIQYF
CDR3 DNA: TGCGCCAGCAGCCTCATCGGGTTGGCCAAAAACATTCAGTACTTC
V gene: TRBV4-1
D gene: .
J gene: TRBJ2-4
clone size: .